This T cell receptor (beta chain) was sequenced for a study of cytomegalovirus exposure and HLA in healthy donors. The study's findings and limits: Sequencing likely caused a cluster of highly shared sequence variants.

The primer mix had 60 Vbeta and 13 Jbeta primers. Produced via immunoSEQ multiplex PCR; TCRdb's table is partial and in-frame only. Of roughly 100,000 clones listed, nearly 15% are singletons. Trimming stripped 4 bases from V and 5 bases from J, with 10 bases between. This CDR3 has 13 residues. Germline CDR1 SGHAT, CDR2 FQNNGV. A remark on this clone: The target antigen is unknown.

Material for sequencing was PBMCs. The chain joins TRBV11-2 to TRBJ2-3; D unclear. The receptor was derived from a female donor in good health and CMV-seronegative. CDR3 nucleotide sequence: TGTGCCAGCAGCTCTTTTTTTGTAGATACGCAGTATTTT. It specifies CASSSFFVDTQYF.